This T cell receptor (beta chain) derives from a study of cytotoxic CD8 clonotypes in ibrutinib-treated CLL. Study in general: Treatment had run for a median 12 months, range 6 to 36, when response samples were taken. General study points: Clonality climbed at ibrutinib response, then dropped toward baseline at progression.

The table came from immunoSEQ multiplex PCR; TCRdb's copy has only in-frame clones and leaves some out. The data hold roughly 180,000 clones, with 70% to 85% observed a single time. As concerns this clone: What it recognizes is unknown.

This clonotype originated in a human donor with chronic lymphocytic leukemia. Source: PBMCs, taken after 24 months of ibrutinib treatment.

In nucleotides, the CDR3 is TGTGCCAGCAGCTTAGCGTGGGCAAGCGAGCAGTACTTC. Translated, it gives CASSLAWASEQYF. The chain employs TRBV7-9 and TRBJ2-7; D not resolved. There are 13 residues in the CDR3. Between the trimmed V and J ends, which lost 0 bases and 6 bases, there was a span of 9 bases. The germline V gene has CDR1 SEHNR and CDR2 FQNEAQ (reference sequence).